Listed below are T cell receptor beta chains from one sample, sequenced in a study of cytomegalovirus exposure and HLA in healthy donors. TCRdb's copy holds only in-frame clones and misses some; the assay was immunoSEQ multiplex PCR. This table has under 150,000 clones, around four fifths appearing once. Sequences were obtained from PBMCs. The receptor set was obtained from a boy between 10 and 17 years old in good health and CMV-seronegative. CDR3s include the opening cysteine and the closing phenylalanine or tryptophan. Fields, in order: J gene, D gene, clone size, V gene, CDR3 DNA, CDR3 protein. D genes are given only for firm matches. Clone size is given for some rows only: seen once, a few or many times, or a class if the clone is expanded.

J gene: TRBJ1-2; D gene: TRBD1; clone size: NA; V gene: TRBV4-1; CDR3 DNA: TGCGCCAGCAGCCAACCCGGCACAGGGGACTATGGCTACACCTTC; CDR3 protein: CASSQPGTGDYGYTF
J gene: TRBJ2-5; D gene: NA; clone size: NA; V gene: TRBV10-3; CDR3 DNA: TGTGCCATCAGTGCGGAGTCCCGCCAAGAGACCCAGTACTTC; CDR3 protein: CAISAESRQETQYF
J gene: TRBJ2-3; D gene: TRBD2; clone size: once; V gene: TRBV5-1; CDR3 DNA: TGCGCCAGCAGTCTAGCGGGAGGCACAGATACGCAGTATTTT; CDR3 protein: CASSLAGGTDTQYF
J gene: TRBJ2-7; D gene: TRBD2; clone size: NA; V gene: TRBV5-1; CDR3 DNA: TGCGCCAGCAGCCCTTTAGCGGGAGTGAGAAACGAGCAGTACTTC; CDR3 protein: CASSPLAGVRNEQYF
J gene: TRBJ1-1; D gene: NA; clone size: NA; V gene: TRBV2; CDR3 DNA: TGTGCCAGCAGGAAGGAGGCAGATGAAGCTTTCTTT; CDR3 protein: CASRKEADEAFF
J gene: TRBJ2-7; D gene: TRBD2; clone size: NA; V gene: TRBV2; CDR3 DNA: TGTGCCAGCAACCCCCCTGGGACTATCGGAGAGCAGTACTTC; CDR3 protein: CASNPPGTIGEQYF
J gene: TRBJ2-3; D gene: NA; clone size: NA; V gene: TRBV7-9; CDR3 DNA: TGTGCCAGCAGCTTAGGCGGAACCACAGATACGCAGTATTTT; CDR3 protein: CASSLGGTTDTQYF
J gene: TRBJ2-3; D gene: TRBD2; clone size: NA; V gene: TRBV5-4; CDR3 DNA: TGTGCCAGCAGCTTGGGCCTTAGCGGGAGGAGCCCAGATACGCAGTATTTT; CDR3 protein: CASSLGLSGRSPDTQYF
J gene: TRBJ2-1; D gene: NA; clone size: many; V gene: TRBV19; CDR3 DNA: TGTGCCAGTAGTATTCAGTTCGCTGAGCAGTTCTTC; CDR3 protein: CASSIQFAEQFF
J gene: TRBJ1-5; D gene: NA; clone size: NA; V gene: TRBV30; CDR3 DNA: TGTGCCTGGAGTCAGTACAGGGATCAGCCCCAGCATTTT; CDR3 protein: CAWSQYRDQPQHF
J gene: TRBJ2-7; D gene: NA; clone size: once; V gene: TRBV15; CDR3 DNA: TGTGCCACCAGCAGAGATATCACGAGAACCTCCTACGAGCAGTACTTC; CDR3 protein: CATSRDITRTSYEQYF
J gene: TRBJ2-2; D gene: TRBD2; clone size: NA; V gene: TRBV7-3; CDR3 DNA: TGTGCCAGCAGCTTATATTATACTAGCGGGAACACCGGGGAGCTGTTTTTT; CDR3 protein: CASSLYYTSGNTGELFF
J gene: TRBJ1-1; D gene: TRBD1; clone size: NA; V gene: TRBV5-1; CDR3 DNA: TGCGCCAGCAGCTTGGTTTCCGGGACAGGGGGGCGAGGTTACCTTAAGAAGGAAGCTTTCTTT; CDR3 protein: CASSLVSGTGGRGYLKKEAFF
J gene: TRBJ2-7; D gene: NA; clone size: NA; V gene: TRBV6-5; CDR3 DNA: TGTGCCAGCCGATCGGGGGAGCTGCGCGAGCAGTACTTC; CDR3 protein: CASRSGELREQYF
J gene: TRBJ1-1; D gene: NA; clone size: NA; V gene: TRBV11-2; CDR3 DNA: TGTGCCAGCAGCCCGCGGCCTGGGACTGAAGCTTTCTTT; CDR3 protein: CASSPRPGTEAFF
J gene: TRBJ2-1; D gene: NA; clone size: NA; V gene: TRBV30; CDR3 DNA: TGTGCCTGGATAGCTTACGACAATGAGCAGTTCTTC; CDR3 protein: CAWIAYDNEQFF
J gene: TRBJ2-2; D gene: NA; clone size: few; V gene: TRBV6-5; CDR3 DNA: TGTGCCAGCAGTTACTCAGCCGCCGGGGAGCTGTTTTTT; CDR3 protein: CASSYSAAGELFF
J gene: TRBJ1-1; D gene: TRBD1; clone size: few; V gene: TRBV9; CDR3 DNA: TGTGCCAGCAGCATCGGGACAGGGGAATCCACTGAAGCTTTCTTT; CDR3 protein: CASSIGTGESTEAFF
J gene: TRBJ2-5; D gene: NA; clone size: NA; V gene: TRBV28; CDR3 DNA: TGTGCCAGCAGGTTAAATACTGAAGAGACCCAGTACTTC; CDR3 protein: CASRLNTEETQYF
J gene: TRBJ2-5; D gene: TRBD2; clone size: once; V gene: TRBV9; CDR3 DNA: TGTGCCAGCAGCCCTAGACTAGCGGGACAAGAGACCCAGTACTTC; CDR3 protein: CASSPRLAGQETQYF
J gene: TRBJ1-1; D gene: TRBD1; clone size: NA; V gene: TRBV4-3; CDR3 DNA: TGCGCCAGCAGCCAAGACCCCAAAGGGGGCTACACTGAAGCTTTCTTT; CDR3 protein: CASSQDPKGGYTEAFF
J gene: TRBJ1-4; D gene: NA; clone size: NA; V gene: TRBV6-4; CDR3 DNA: TGTGCCAGCAGTGAGGCAGGGGACGGTAAAAAACTGTTTTTT; CDR3 protein: CASSEAGDGKKLFF
J gene: TRBJ1-6; D gene: TRBD1; clone size: NA; V gene: TRBV5-4; CDR3 DNA: TGTGCCAGCAGCGGCAGGGACAGGGACAATTCACCCCTCCACTTT; CDR3 protein: CASSGRDRDNSPLHF
J gene: TRBJ2-1; D gene: TRBD2; clone size: NA; V gene: TRBV27; CDR3 DNA: TGTGCCAGCAGTTTAGCGGGAGGCGCGCGTGAGCAGTTCTTC; CDR3 protein: CASSLAGGAREQFF
J gene: TRBJ2-3; D gene: NA; clone size: few; V gene: TRBV6-5; CDR3 DNA: TGTGCCACCTCTCGGGAGCAAGCTGCAGATACGCAGTATTTT; CDR3 protein: CATSREQAADTQYF
J gene: TRBJ2-7; D gene: NA; clone size: NA; V gene: TRBV2; CDR3 DNA: TGTGCCAGCCTTCTCTCAGAGGGGGGGCACGAGCAGTACTTC; CDR3 protein: CASLLSEGGHEQYF
J gene: TRBJ1-5; D gene: TRBD1; clone size: NA; V gene: TRBV2; CDR3 DNA: TGTGCCAGCAGTGGTCGGACAGGCCCAAGCAATCAGCCCCAGCATTTT; CDR3 protein: CASSGRTGPSNQPQHF
J gene: TRBJ2-1; D gene: NA; clone size: few; V gene: TRBV30; CDR3 DNA: TGTGCCTGCTCCGGGACTGGCTACAATGAGCAGTTCTTC; CDR3 protein: CACSGTGYNEQFF
J gene: TRBJ2-1; D gene: TRBD2; clone size: NA; V gene: TRBV10-3; CDR3 DNA: TGTGCCATCAGGGAGGGAGTAGCGGGCTACAATGAGCAGTTCTTC; CDR3 protein: CAIREGVAGYNEQFF
J gene: TRBJ2-7; D gene: TRBD1; clone size: NA; V gene: TRBV6-5; CDR3 DNA: TGTGCCAGCAGCGGTGTCGGGACAGGGCTCCTCGAGCAGTACTTC; CDR3 protein: CASSGVGTGLLEQYF
J gene: TRBJ2-7; D gene: TRBD1; clone size: NA; V gene: TRBV27; CDR3 DNA: TGTGCCAGCAGTTGGGGACAGGCCCCCTACGAGCAGTACTTC; CDR3 protein: CASSWGQAPYEQYF
J gene: TRBJ2-7; D gene: TRBD1; clone size: NA; V gene: TRBV5-1; CDR3 DNA: TGCGCCAGCAGCCATGGACAGGGCCCCTACGAGCAGTACTTC; CDR3 protein: CASSHGQGPYEQYF
J gene: TRBJ2-7; D gene: NA; clone size: NA; V gene: TRBV5-1; CDR3 DNA: TGCGCCAGCAGCTGGGACACCGGTTATCCGTACTTC; CDR3 protein: CASSWDTGYPYF
J gene: TRBJ2-7; D gene: NA; clone size: NA; V gene: TRBV5-6; CDR3 DNA: TGTGCCAGCAGCGGCAGAGGTTCTTACGAGCAGTACTTC; CDR3 protein: CASSGRGSYEQYF
J gene: TRBJ1-4; D gene: TRBD1; clone size: NA; V gene: TRBV2; CDR3 DNA: TGTGCCAGCAGGGCGGGACAGTCCAATGAAAAACTGTTTTTT; CDR3 protein: CASRAGQSNEKLFF
J gene: TRBJ2-2; D gene: TRBD2; clone size: NA; V gene: TRBV19; CDR3 DNA: TGTGCCAGTAGTATAGATCGACTGAGCGGGAGTACCTCCGGGGAGCTGTTTTTT; CDR3 protein: CASSIDRLSGSTSGELFF
J gene: TRBJ1-6; D gene: TRBD1; clone size: NA; V gene: TRBV9; CDR3 DNA: TGTGCCAGCAGCGCACGGGACAGATCTAATTCACCCCTCCACTTT; CDR3 protein: CASSARDRSNSPLHF
J gene: TRBJ2-7; D gene: TRBD2; clone size: NA; V gene: TRBV5-1; CDR3 DNA: TGCGCCAGCAGCTGGGCCGGGACTAGCAGCTCCTACGAGCAGTACTTC; CDR3 protein: CASSWAGTSSSYEQYF
J gene: TRBJ2-1; D gene: TRBD2; clone size: NA; V gene: TRBV18; CDR3 DNA: TGTGCCAGCTCACCAAGTCCCCTAGCGGGGGGAAAAGGGAGCTCCTACAATGAGCAGTTCTTC; CDR3 protein: CASSPSPLAGGKGSSYNEQFF
J gene: TRBJ2-5; D gene: TRBD1; clone size: few; V gene: TRBV4-2; CDR3 DNA: TGTGCCAGCAGCCAAGAAGGGACAGCAAACCAAGAGACCCAGTACTTC; CDR3 protein: CASSQEGTANQETQYF
J gene: TRBJ1-4; D gene: TRBD1; clone size: NA; V gene: TRBV30; CDR3 DNA: TGTGCCTGGAGTGTAGGAACCCAGGGGGAGGTGGGAATACTGTTTTTT; CDR3 protein: CAWSVGTQGEVGILFF
J gene: TRBJ1-3; D gene: NA; clone size: NA; V gene: TRBV19; CDR3 DNA: TGTGCCAGTAGACGGTCTGGAAACACCATATATTTT; CDR3 protein: CASRRSGNTIYF
J gene: TRBJ2-7; D gene: TRBD1; clone size: NA; V gene: TRBV4-2; CDR3 DNA: TGTGCCAGCAGCCAAGAACTGGACAGGAGCTCCTACGAGCAGTACTTC; CDR3 protein: CASSQELDRSSYEQYF
J gene: TRBJ2-7; D gene: NA; clone size: NA; V gene: TRBV6-5; CDR3 DNA: TGTGCCAGCAGTGACGCGACTGGCAATCAGTACTTC; CDR3 protein: CASSDATGNQYF
J gene: TRBJ2-7; D gene: TRBD2; clone size: NA; V gene: TRBV10-3; CDR3 DNA: TGTGCCATCAGTGAGTCCTTGACTAGCGGGAGGAGTAAAGGCTACGAGCAGTACTTC; CDR3 protein: CAISESLTSGRSKGYEQYF
J gene: TRBJ1-1; D gene: NA; clone size: NA; V gene: TRBV29-1; CDR3 DNA: TGCAGCGGCCGAGCGGGGGGAAACACTGAAGCTTTCTTT; CDR3 protein: CSGRAGGNTEAFF
J gene: TRBJ2-7; D gene: TRBD2; clone size: NA; V gene: TRBV9; CDR3 DNA: TGTGCCAGCAGCGTAGGCGTGGGAGGGCCGGATTTCGGGCAGTACTTC; CDR3 protein: CASSVGVGGPDFGQYF
J gene: TRBJ2-5; D gene: TRBD1; clone size: NA; V gene: TRBV12-5; CDR3 DNA: TGTGCTAGTGCACAGGGGTCGGGGGAGACCCAGTACTTC; CDR3 protein: CASAQGSGETQYF
J gene: TRBJ2-7; D gene: NA; clone size: NA; V gene: TRBV7-9; CDR3 DNA: TGTGCCAGCAGCCCCCCCGTCGGTCCCGGGACTTCCTTCTACGAGCAGTACTTC; CDR3 protein: CASSPPVGPGTSFYEQYF
J gene: TRBJ1-2; D gene: NA; clone size: NA; V gene: TRBV18; CDR3 DNA: TGTGCCAGCTCAAGACGGTGGGCTTTATATGGCTACACCTTC; CDR3 protein: CASSRRWALYGYTF
J gene: TRBJ2-1; D gene: NA; clone size: NA; V gene: TRBV19; CDR3 DNA: TGTGCCAGTAGTATAGGGGGGCTCCCGTCGTGGTTCTTC; CDR3 protein: CASSIGGLPSWFF
J gene: TRBJ2-2; D gene: TRBD2; clone size: once; V gene: TRBV5-6; CDR3 DNA: TGTGCCAGCAGCCGGGGACTAGCGGGAGGCGTCGGGGAGCTGTTTTTT; CDR3 protein: CASSRGLAGGVGELFF
J gene: TRBJ2-7; D gene: NA; clone size: NA; V gene: TRBV5-6; CDR3 DNA: TGTGCCAGCAGCTATCTTCACGAGCAGTACTTC; CDR3 protein: CASSYLHEQYF
J gene: TRBJ1-1; D gene: NA; clone size: NA; V gene: TRBV18; CDR3 DNA: TGTGCCAGCTCACCACGTGGGGAGGACACTGAAGCTTTCTTT; CDR3 protein: CASSPRGEDTEAFF
J gene: TRBJ2-1; D gene: TRBD2; clone size: few; V gene: TRBV11-3; CDR3 DNA: TGTGCCAGCAGCTTAGGATGGGGCGGGAGGTATGGCGATGAGCAGTTCTTC; CDR3 protein: CASSLGWGGRYGDEQFF
J gene: TRBJ2-1; D gene: TRBD2; clone size: NA; V gene: TRBV5-6; CDR3 DNA: TGTGCCAGCAGCTACGGTAGCGGGAGGGCCTTTCGTGAGCAGTTCTTC; CDR3 protein: CASSYGSGRAFREQFF
J gene: TRBJ2-1; D gene: TRBD1; clone size: NA; V gene: TRBV7-9; CDR3 DNA: TGTGCCAGCAGCCCGGGACAGGGGGCCTATTCTTACAATGAGCAGTTCTTC; CDR3 protein: CASSPGQGAYSYNEQFF
J gene: TRBJ2-1; D gene: NA; clone size: NA; V gene: TRBV19; CDR3 DNA: TGTGCCAGTAGTATCCCAATCAGCCAGGTATCCTACAATGAGCAGTTCTTC; CDR3 protein: CASSIPISQVSYNEQFF
J gene: TRBJ2-7; D gene: TRBD2; clone size: NA; V gene: TRBV2; CDR3 DNA: TGTGCCAGCAGTGATACTGGCGGGAGGTCCTACGAGCAGTACTTC; CDR3 protein: CASSDTGGRSYEQYF
J gene: TRBJ1-3; D gene: TRBD1; clone size: NA; V gene: TRBV6-6; CDR3 DNA: TGTGCCAGCAGCTTGCCGGGACAGGGGAACACCATATATTTT; CDR3 protein: CASSLPGQGNTIYF